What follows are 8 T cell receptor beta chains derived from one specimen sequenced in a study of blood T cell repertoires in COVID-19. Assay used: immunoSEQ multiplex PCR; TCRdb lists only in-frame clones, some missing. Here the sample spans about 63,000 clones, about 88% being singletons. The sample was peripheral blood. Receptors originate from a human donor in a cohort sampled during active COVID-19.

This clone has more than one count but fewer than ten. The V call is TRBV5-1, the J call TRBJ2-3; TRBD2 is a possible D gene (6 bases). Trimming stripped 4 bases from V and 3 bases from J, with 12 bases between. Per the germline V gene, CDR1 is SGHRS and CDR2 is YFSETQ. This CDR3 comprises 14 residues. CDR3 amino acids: CASSIGTSTDTQYF. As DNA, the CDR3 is TGCGCCAGCAGCATTGGGACTTCAACAGATACGCAGTATTTT.

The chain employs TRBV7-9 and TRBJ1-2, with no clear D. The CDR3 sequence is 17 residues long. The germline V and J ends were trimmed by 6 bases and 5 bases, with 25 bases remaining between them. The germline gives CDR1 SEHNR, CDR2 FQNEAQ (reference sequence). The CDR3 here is CASSPTPMNERAYGYTF. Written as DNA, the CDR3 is TGTGCCAGCAGTCCAACCCCAATGAACGAGAGGGCTTATGGCTACACCTTC.

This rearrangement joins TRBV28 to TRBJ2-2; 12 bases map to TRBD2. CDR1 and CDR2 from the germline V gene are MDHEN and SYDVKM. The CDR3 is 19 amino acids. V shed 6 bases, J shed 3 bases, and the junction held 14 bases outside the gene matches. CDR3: CASSGRQAGLAGHTGELFF. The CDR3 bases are TGTGCCAGCAGCGGGAGACAGGCCGGACTAGCGGGACACACCGGGGAGCTGTTTTTT.

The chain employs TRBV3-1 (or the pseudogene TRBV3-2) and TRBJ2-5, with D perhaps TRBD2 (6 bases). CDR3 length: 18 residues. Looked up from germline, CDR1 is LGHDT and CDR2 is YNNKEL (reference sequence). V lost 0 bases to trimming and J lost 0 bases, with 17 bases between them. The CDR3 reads CASSQEYQIAANQETQYF. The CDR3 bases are TGTGCCAGCAGCCAAGAATATCAGATAGCGGCTAACCAAGAGACCCAGTACTTC.

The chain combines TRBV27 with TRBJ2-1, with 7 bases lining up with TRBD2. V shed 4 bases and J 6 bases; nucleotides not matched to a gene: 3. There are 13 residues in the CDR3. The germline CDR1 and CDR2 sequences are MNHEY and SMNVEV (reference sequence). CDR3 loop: CASSWSGGNEQFF. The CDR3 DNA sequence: TGTGCCAGCAGTTGGTCGGGGGGCAATGAGCAGTTCTTC.

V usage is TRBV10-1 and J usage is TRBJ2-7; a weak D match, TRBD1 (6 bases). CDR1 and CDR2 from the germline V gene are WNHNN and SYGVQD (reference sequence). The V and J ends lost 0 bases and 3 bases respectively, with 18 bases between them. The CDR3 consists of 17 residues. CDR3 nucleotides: TGCGCCAGCAGTGAGTCCAAGACAGGTGAGACGATCTACGAGCAGTACTTC. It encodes CASSESKTGETIYEQYF.

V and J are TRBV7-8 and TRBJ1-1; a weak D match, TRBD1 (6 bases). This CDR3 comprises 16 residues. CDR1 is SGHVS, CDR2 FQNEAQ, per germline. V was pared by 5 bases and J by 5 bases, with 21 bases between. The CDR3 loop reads CASSRGGVVKRTEAFF. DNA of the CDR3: TGTGCCAGCAGCCGAGGGGGGGTGGTAAAAAGAACTGAAGCTTTCTTT.

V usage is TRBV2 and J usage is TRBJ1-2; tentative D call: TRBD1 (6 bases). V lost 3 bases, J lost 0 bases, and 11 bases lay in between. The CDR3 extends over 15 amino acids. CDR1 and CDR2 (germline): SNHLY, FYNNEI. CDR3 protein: CASSDGQSANYGYTF. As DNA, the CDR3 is TGTGCCAGCAGTGACGGACAGTCAGCTAACTATGGCTACACCTTC.